The rows below give T cell receptor beta chains drawn from one sample of a study of control samples from healthy donors and cancer patients. Profiling relied on immunoSEQ multiplex PCR, and the TCRdb table lists in-frame clones only, not all of them. The sample lists about 130,000 clones; just under 95% were seen once. The material sequenced was PBMCs. These receptor sequences come from a man in his 60s with colorectal cancer. Each CDR3 is given with its conserved first and last residue. The D gene is left open where the match is weak. Rows give clone size only sometimes, using once, few, many, or a class for an expanded clone.

V	size	D	J	DNA	CDR3
TRBV30	NA	TRBD1	TRBJ1-1	TGTGCCTGGAGGCATAAACCCGGACAGGTGGGAAACACTGAAGCTTTCTTT	CAWRHKPGQVGNTEAFF
TRBV7-6	NA	TRBD1	TRBJ1-1	TGTGCCAGCAGCCCAGGGACAGGGGAAGCTTTCTTT	CASSPGTGEAFF
TRBV18	NA	TRBD1	TRBJ1-1	TGTGCCAGCTCACCCGGGACAGCGAACACTGAAGCTTTCTTT	CASSPGTANTEAFF
TRBV5-1	NA	NA	TRBJ1-1	TGCGCCAGCAGCTTGGGCGGGCCGAACACTGAAGCTTTCTTT	CASSLGGPNTEAFF
TRBV28	NA	TRBD2	TRBJ2-3	TGTGCCAGCAGGACTAGCATCGATACGCAGTATTTT	CASRTSIDTQYF
TRBV9	NA	TRBD1	TRBJ1-1	TGTGCCAGCAGCGGGGGACAGAGCCTGGGCGCTGAAGCTTTCTTT	CASSGGQSLGAEAFF
TRBV9	NA	NA	TRBJ2-7	TGTGCCAGCAGCGTAGGAACAGCCTCCTACGAGCAGTACTTC	CASSVGTASYEQYF
TRBV5-1	NA	NA	TRBJ2-7	TGCGCCAGCAGCTTGGACTTCACCTCGACTTACGAGCAGTACTTC	CASSLDFTSTYEQYF
TRBV12-3/TRBV12-4	NA	NA	TRBJ1-1	TGTGCCAGCAGCGGGGGATACACTGAAGCTTTCTTT	CASSGGYTEAFF
TRBV27	once	TRBD1	TRBJ2-7	TGTGCCAGCTCTACCCGCGGGACAGGGGGCTCAGAGCAGTACTTC	CASSTRGTGGSEQYF
TRBV7-9	NA	NA	TRBJ1-6	TGTGCCAGCAGCTTCGGTGGGGATCATGGTTCACCCCTCCACTTT	CASSFGGDHGSPLHF
TRBV11-2	NA	NA	TRBJ1-1	TGTGCCAGCAGCCTAGCGGGCGTGAACACTGAAGCTTTCTTT	CASSLAGVNTEAFF
TRBV4-1	NA	TRBD1	TRBJ1-2	TGCGCCAGCCCAACCCCGACAGGGAACTATGGCTACACCTTC	CASPTPTGNYGYTF
TRBV5-8	NA	NA	TRBJ2-5	TGTGCCAGCAGCTTTGTGTTGGAGGCAGAGACCCAGTACTTC	CASSFVLEAETQYF
TRBV7-2	NA	NA	TRBJ2-1	TGTGCCAGCAGCTTATGGCGCTACAATGAGCAGTTCTTC	CASSLWRYNEQFF
TRBV30	NA	NA	TRBJ1-5	TGTGCCTGGAGCCCGACTCGAAAGGGGTTTAATCAGCCCCAGCATTTT	CAWSPTRKGFNQPQHF
TRBV10-2	NA	NA	TRBJ1-1	TGCGCCAGCACCCAGGGACGGCGCACTGAAGCTTTCTTT	CASTQGRRTEAFF
TRBV27	NA	TRBD1	TRBJ1-5	TGTGCCAGCAGCGGGACAGCTAGCAATCAGCCCCAGCATTTT	CASSGTASNQPQHF
TRBV18	NA	NA	TRBJ1-6	TGTGCCAGCTCACAAAACCCCCAGGGGTATGTCGATAATTCACCCCTCCACTTT	CASSQNPQGYVDNSPLHF
TRBV6-5	NA	TRBD2	TRBJ2-7	TGTGCCAGCACCGGACTAGCGGGGGACTACGAGCAGTACTTC	CASTGLAGDYEQYF
TRBV7-2	NA	NA	TRBJ1-1	TGTGCCAGCAGCTTATCCCGGAGCACTGAAGCTTTCTTT	CASSLSRSTEAFF
TRBV6-5	NA	NA	TRBJ2-6	TGTGCCAGCAGTTACTCGCGGTCTGGGGCCAACGTCCTGACTTTC	CASSYSRSGANVLTF
TRBV18	NA	NA	TRBJ1-5	TGTGCCAGCTCAAGGGAGCTAGGGAGTAATAGCAATCAGCCCCAGCATTTT	CASSRELGSNSNQPQHF
TRBV10-1	NA	NA	TRBJ2-7	TGCGCCAGCAGTGAGAACCGGATTCCCTACGAGCAGTACTTC	CASSENRIPYEQYF
TRBV5-1	NA	TRBD1	TRBJ1-1	TGCGCCAGCAGCTCGAAACAGGGGCCGGGTGAAGCTTTCTTT	CASSSKQGPGEAFF
TRBV19	NA	NA	TRBJ2-1	TGTGCCAGTAGCAGCGGCGGGGGCTCTTACAATGAGCAGTTCTTC	CASSSGGGSYNEQFF
TRBV9	NA	NA	TRBJ2-5	TGTGCCAGCAGCCCCTTCGATGGGACCCAGTACTTC	CASSPFDGTQYF
TRBV5-1	NA	TRBD1	TRBJ1-2	TGCGCCAGCAGTTTGGACAGGTTGGGTTATGGCTACACCTTC	CASSLDRLGYGYTF
TRBV4-1	NA	NA	TRBJ1-4	TGCGCCAGCAGCCAAGAGCCGGGACCGACCGGGCAAAAACTGTTTTTT	CASSQEPGPTGQKLFF
TRBV6-4	NA	NA	TRBJ1-6	TGTGCCAGCAGCGACACCGCTATCCGGGGTTCACCCCTCCACTTT	CASSDTAIRGSPLHF
TRBV5-5	NA	NA	TRBJ2-3	TGTGCCAGCAGCTTGGAAAAAGGCGGGCTAAACACAGATACGCAGTATTTT	CASSLEKGGLNTDTQYF
TRBV5-6	NA	TRBD1	TRBJ1-1	TGTGCCAGCCTGGGCCGGACAGGGGACTTTGAAGCTTTCTTT	CASLGRTGDFEAFF
TRBV9	NA	TRBD2	TRBJ2-3	TGTGCCAGCAGCGTAGCTCCGGGGGGAAGGGCAGATACGCAGTATTTT	CASSVAPGGRADTQYF
TRBV6-5	NA	NA	TRBJ2-5	TGTGCCAGCAGTTGGGCAGAAGAGACCCAGTACTTC	CASSWAEETQYF
TRBV6-5	once	NA	TRBJ1-1	TGTGCCAGCGGGGCAGGGATGAACACTGAAGCTTTCTTT	CASGAGMNTEAFF
TRBV5-4	NA	NA	TRBJ2-7	TGTGCCAGCAGCTTCAGCGAAAGCCCCTACGAGCAGTACTTC	CASSFSESPYEQYF
TRBV2	NA	TRBD1	TRBJ2-7	TGTGCCAGCAGTCTTGAGACAGGGGTCACCTACGAGCAGTACTTC	CASSLETGVTYEQYF
TRBV28	NA	NA	TRBJ2-5	TGTGCCAGCAACGGCGGGGAAAGGCAGACCCAGTACTTC	CASNGGERQTQYF
TRBV5-1	NA	NA	TRBJ1-6	TGCGCCAGCAGCTTGACAGAGAACTATAATTCACCCCTCCACTTT	CASSLTENYNSPLHF